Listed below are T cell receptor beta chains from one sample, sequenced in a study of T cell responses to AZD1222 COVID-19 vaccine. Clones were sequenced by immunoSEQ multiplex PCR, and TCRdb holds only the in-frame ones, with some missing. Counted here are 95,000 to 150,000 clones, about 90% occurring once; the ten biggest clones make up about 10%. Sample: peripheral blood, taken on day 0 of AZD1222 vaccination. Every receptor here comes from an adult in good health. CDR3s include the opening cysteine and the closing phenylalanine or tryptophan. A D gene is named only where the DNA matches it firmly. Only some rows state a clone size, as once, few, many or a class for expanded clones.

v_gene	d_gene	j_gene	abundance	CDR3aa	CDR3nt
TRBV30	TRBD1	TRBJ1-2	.	CAWTRDSYGYTF	TGTGCCTGGACCCGGGACAGCTATGGCTACACCTTC
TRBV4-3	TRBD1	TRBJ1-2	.	CASSGTAGGYTF	TGCGCCAGCAGCGGGACAGCTGGGGGCTACACCTTC
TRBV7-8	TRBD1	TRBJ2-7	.	CASSQTGGLSYEQYF	TGTGCCAGCAGCCAAACAGGGGGCCTCTCCTACGAGCAGTACTTC
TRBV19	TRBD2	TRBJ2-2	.	CASSISGTSNTGELFF	TGTGCCAGTAGTATTAGCGGGACCTCGAACACCGGGGAGCTGTTTTTT
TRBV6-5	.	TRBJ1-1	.	CASSYLRGTMNTEAFF	TGTGCCAGCAGTTACTTGAGGGGTACCATGAACACTGAAGCTTTCTTT
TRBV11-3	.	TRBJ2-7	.	CASSPRIGGYEQYF	TGTGCCAGCAGCCCCCGAATTGGGGGATACGAGCAGTACTTC
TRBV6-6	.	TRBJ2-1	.	CASREEGAHNEQFF	TGTGCCAGTAGGGAGGAGGGGGCTCACAATGAGCAGTTCTTC
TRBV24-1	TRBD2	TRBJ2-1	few	CATNSASGSADEQFF	TGTGCCACCAATTCCGCTAGCGGGAGCGCGGATGAGCAGTTCTTC
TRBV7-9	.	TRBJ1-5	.	CASSLENQPQHF	TGTGCCAGCAGCTTAGAGAATCAGCCCCAGCATTTT
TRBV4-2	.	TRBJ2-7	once	CASSQGSLWEQYF	TGTGCCAGCAGCCAAGGGTCGTTATGGGAGCAGTACTTC
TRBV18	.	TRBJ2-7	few	CASSRSRTETGGQYF	TGTGCCAGCTCACGTTCTCGGACGGAGACGGGCGGGCAGTACTTC
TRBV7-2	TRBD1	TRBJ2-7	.	CASSLGTGPSYEQYF	TGTGCCAGCAGCTTAGGGACAGGACCCTCCTACGAGCAGTACTTC
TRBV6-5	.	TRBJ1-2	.	CASSPVGANYGYTF	TGTGCCAGCAGCCCGGTGGGGGCTAACTATGGCTACACCTTC
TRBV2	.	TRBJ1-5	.	CASTGVYSNQPQHF	TGTGCCAGCACTGGGGTCTATAGCAATCAGCCCCAGCATTTT
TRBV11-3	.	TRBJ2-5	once	CASSWAPYRPSQETQYF	TGTGCCAGCAGCTGGGCCCCTTACAGACCCTCCCAAGAGACCCAGTACTTC
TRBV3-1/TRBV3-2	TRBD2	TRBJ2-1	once	CASSLAGGFSYNEQFF	TGTGCCAGCAGCCTAGCGGGAGGTTTCTCCTACAATGAGCAGTTCTTC